This T cell receptor beta chain was found in a study of T cell responses to AZD1222 COVID-19 vaccine. The table came from immunoSEQ multiplex PCR; TCRdb's copy has only in-frame clones and leaves some out. The repertoire holds about 120,000 clones, with less than 90% as singletons. CDR3 size: 15 residues. Germline V gene sequence: CDR1 SGHNT, CDR2 YENEEA. The V end lost 0 bases, the J end lost 0 bases, and 6 bases lay between the germline ends. The sequencing here drew on peripheral blood, taken on day 0 of AZD1222 vaccination. V gene TRBV11-3 combines with J gene TRBJ1-3; D remains unclear. This TCR came from an adult in good health. The chain's CDR3 is CASSLDSSSGNTIYF. The CDR3 DNA reads as TGTGCCAGCAGCTTAGATTCGAGCTCTGGAAACACCATATATTTT.